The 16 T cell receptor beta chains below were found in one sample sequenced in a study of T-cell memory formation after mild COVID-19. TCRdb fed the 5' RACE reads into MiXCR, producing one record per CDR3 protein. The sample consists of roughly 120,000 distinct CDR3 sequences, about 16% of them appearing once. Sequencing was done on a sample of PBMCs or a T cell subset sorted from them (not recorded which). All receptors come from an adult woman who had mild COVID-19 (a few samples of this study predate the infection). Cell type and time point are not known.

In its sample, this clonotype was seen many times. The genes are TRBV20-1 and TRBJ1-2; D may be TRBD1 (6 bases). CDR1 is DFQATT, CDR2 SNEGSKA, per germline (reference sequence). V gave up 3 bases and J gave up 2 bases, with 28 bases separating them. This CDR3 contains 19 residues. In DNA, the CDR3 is TGCAGTGCTAGTCCAGCGACAACCCGACAACACAGGGACAACTATGGCTACACCTTC. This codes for CSASPATTRQHRDNYGYTF.

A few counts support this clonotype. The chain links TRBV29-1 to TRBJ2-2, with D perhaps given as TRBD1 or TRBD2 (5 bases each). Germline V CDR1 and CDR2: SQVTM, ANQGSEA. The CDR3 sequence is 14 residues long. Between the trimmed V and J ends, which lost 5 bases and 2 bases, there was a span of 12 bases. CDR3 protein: CSVRRTTNTGELFF. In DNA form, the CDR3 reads TGCAGCGTTAGGAGGACAACAAACACCGGGGAGCTGTTTTTT.

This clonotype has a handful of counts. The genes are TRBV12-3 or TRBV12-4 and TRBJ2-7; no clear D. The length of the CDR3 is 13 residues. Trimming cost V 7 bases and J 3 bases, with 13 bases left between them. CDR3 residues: CASTMGLNYEQYF. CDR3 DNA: TGTGCCAGCACCATGGGGTTAAACTACGAGCAGTACTTC.

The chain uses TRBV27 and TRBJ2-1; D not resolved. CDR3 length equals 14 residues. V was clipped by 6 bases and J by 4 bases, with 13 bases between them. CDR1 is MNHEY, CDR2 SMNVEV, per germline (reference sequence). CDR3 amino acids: CASSPGPSYNEQFF. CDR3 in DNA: TGTGCCAGCAGCCCCGGGCCCTCTTACAATGAGCAGTTCTTC.

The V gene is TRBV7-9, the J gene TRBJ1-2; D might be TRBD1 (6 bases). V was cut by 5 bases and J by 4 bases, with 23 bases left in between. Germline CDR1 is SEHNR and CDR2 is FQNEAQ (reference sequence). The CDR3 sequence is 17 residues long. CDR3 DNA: TGTGCCAGCAGCCCCGCGGTGGCAGGGGTTATACTCTATGGCTACACCTTC. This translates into CASSPAVAGVILYGYTF.

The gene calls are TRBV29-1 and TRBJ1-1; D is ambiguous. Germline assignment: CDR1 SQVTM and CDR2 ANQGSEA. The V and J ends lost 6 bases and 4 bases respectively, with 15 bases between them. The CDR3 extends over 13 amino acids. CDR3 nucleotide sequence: TGCAGCGTGGAGTACCAGGAGGGCACTGAAGCTTTCTTT. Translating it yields CSVEYQEGTEAFF.

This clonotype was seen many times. The CDR3 loop is CASSQELTDGQYF. CDR3 sequence (DNA): TGCGCCAGCAGCCAAGAGCTTACGGATGGGCAGTACTTC. The chain joins TRBV4-3 to TRBJ2-7, with no clear D. V was clipped by 0 bases and J by 9 bases, with 12 bases between them. Germline CDR1 reads LGHNA; CDR2 reads YSLEER. The CDR3 is 13 residues long.

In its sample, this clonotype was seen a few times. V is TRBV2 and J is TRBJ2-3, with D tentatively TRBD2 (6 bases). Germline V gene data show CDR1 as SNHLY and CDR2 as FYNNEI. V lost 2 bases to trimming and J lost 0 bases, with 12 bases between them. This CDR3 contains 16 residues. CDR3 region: CASSELGDLSTDTQYF. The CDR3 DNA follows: TGTGCCAGCAGTGAATTAGGGGACTTGAGCACAGATACGCAGTATTTT.

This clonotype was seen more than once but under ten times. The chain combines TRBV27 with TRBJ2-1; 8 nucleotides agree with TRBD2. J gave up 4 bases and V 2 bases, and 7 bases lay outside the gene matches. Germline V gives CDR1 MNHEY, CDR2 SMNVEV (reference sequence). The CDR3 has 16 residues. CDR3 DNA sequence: TGTGCCAGCAGTTTAATTGGGACTAGTGTATACAATGAGCAGTTCTTC. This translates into CASSLIGTSVYNEQFF.

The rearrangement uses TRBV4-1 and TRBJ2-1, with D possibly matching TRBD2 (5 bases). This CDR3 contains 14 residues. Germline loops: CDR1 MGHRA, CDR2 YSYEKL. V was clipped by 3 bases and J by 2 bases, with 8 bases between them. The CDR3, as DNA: TGCGCCAGCAGCCAGGCCGGGGCCTACAATGAGCAGTTCTTC. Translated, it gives CASSQAGAYNEQFF.

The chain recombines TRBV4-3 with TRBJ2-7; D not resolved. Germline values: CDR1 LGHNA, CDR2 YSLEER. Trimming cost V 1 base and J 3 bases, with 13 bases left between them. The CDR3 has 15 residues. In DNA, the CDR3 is TGCGCCAGCAGCCAAGGGGCCTCAACGGTCTACGAGCAGTACTTC. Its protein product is CASSQGASTVYEQYF.

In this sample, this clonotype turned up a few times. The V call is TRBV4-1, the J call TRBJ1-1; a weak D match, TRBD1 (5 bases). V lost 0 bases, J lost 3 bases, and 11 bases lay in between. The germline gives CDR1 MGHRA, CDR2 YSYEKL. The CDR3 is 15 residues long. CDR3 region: CASSQDRGFDTEAFF. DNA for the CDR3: TGCGCCAGCAGCCAAGATCGGGGGTTCGACACTGAAGCTTTCTTT.

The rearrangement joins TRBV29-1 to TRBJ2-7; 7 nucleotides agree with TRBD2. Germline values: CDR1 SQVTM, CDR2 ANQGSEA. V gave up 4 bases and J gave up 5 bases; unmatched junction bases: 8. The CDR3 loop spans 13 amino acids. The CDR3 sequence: CSVAGRAGHEQYF. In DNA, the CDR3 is TGCAGCGTTGCGGGGAGGGCCGGCCACGAGCAGTACTTC.

The CDR3 reads CSSKGQLETQYF. Written as DNA, the CDR3 is TGCAGCTCTAAGGGACAGTTAGAGACCCAGTACTTC. This sequence joins TRBV29-1 and TRBJ2-5, with 7 bases that match TRBD1. The V and J ends lost 8 bases and 4 bases, in that order; junction bases with no gene match: 7. The CDR3 has 12 amino acids. CDR1 is SQVTM, CDR2 ANQGSEA, per germline.

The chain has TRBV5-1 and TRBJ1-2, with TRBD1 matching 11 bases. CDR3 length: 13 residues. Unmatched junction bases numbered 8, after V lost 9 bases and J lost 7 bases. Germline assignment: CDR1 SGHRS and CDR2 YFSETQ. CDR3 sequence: CATRTGGASGYTF. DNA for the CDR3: TGCGCCACCCGGACAGGGGGCGCGAGTGGCTACACCTTC.

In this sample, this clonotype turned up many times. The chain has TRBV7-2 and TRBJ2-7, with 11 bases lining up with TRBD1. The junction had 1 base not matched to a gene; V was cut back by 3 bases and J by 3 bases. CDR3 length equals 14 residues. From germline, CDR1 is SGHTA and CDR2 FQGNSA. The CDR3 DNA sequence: TGTGCCAGCAGCTTCGGGACAGGGGGCTACGAGCAGTACTTC. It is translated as CASSFGTGGYEQYF. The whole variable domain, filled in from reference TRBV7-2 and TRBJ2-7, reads GAGVSQSPSNKVTEKGKDVELRCDPISGHTALYWYRQSLGQGLEFLIYFQGNSAPDKSGLPSDRFSAERTGGSVSTLTIQRTQQEDSAVYLCASSFGTGGYEQYFGPGTRLTVT.